This TCR beta chain was obtained from a study of shared clonotypes between healthy human individuals. On this clone itself: Antigen specificity is unknown.

Whole-study findings and limits: Naive subsets, compared against memory subsets, generally had larger estimated richness values.

The CDR3 length is 16 residues. V dropped 4 bases and J dropped 4; count of bases not matched to a gene: 12. Germline-derived CDR1 and CDR2 are SGHAT and FQNNGV. Genomic DNA of each subset was evenly split across several immunoSEQ plates. This table comes from immunoSEQ multiplex PCR, and its TCRdb copy is limited to in-frame clones, with some not included. The sample has roughly 220,000 clones, 60% to 80% seen once. Adult donors, all healthy and HIV-negative, had no recent acute infections or vaccinations. The sample was memory CD4+ T cells sorted from blood. The subset is: CD45RA-negative fraction. The clonotype originates from a man younger than 40 in good health. V is TRBV11-2 and J is TRBJ2-7, with 8 bases lining up with TRBD2. This CDR3 reads CASSSPLRGGDYEQYF. The CDR3 nucleotides are TGTGCCAGCAGCTCCCCCCTTCGGGGGGGAGATTACGAGCAGTACTTC. The whole variable domain, remainder taken from reference TRBV11-2 and TRBJ2-7, is EAGVAQSPRYKIIEKRQSVAFWCNPISGHATLYWYQQILGQGPKLLIQFQNNGVVDDSQLPKDRFSAERLKGVDSTLKIQPAKLEDSAVYLCASSSPLRGGDYEQYFGPGTRLTVT.